One and the same sample provided the 20 T cell receptor beta chains below, sequenced in a study of cytomegalovirus exposure and HLA in healthy donors. PCR employed 60 Vbeta and 13 Jbeta primers. Sequenced by immunoSEQ multiplex PCR; TCRdb stores in-frame clones only, minus some. The repertoire has approximately 97,000 clones, roughly three quarters of them found once; the top ten carry 8.5% to 10%. Material for sequencing was PBMCs. These receptors all come from a male donor in good health and CMV-seropositive.

This chain links TRBV7-3 with TRBJ2-3; 7 bases fit TRBD2. J gave up 4 bases and V 4 bases, and 11 bases lay outside the gene matches. This CDR3 has 16 residues. The germline gives CDR1 SGHTA, CDR2 FQGTGA. As DNA, the CDR3 is TGTGCCAGCAGCTGGGGCGGCGGGAGAGGCGCAGATACGCAGTATTTT. This gives the protein CASSWGGGRGADTQYF.

The chain carries TRBV6-6 and TRBJ2-5, with TRBD1 matching over 7 bases. This CDR3 is built from 14 residues. J was trimmed by 4 bases and V by 6 bases; bases with no gene match: 8. Germline CDR1 is MNHNY and CDR2 is SVGAGI (reference sequence). CDR3 in amino acids: CASRYRGMRETQYF. The CDR3 coding sequence is TGTGCCAGCAGGTACAGGGGAATGAGAGAGACCCAGTACTTC.

V is TRBV6-1 and J is TRBJ1-1, with TRBD1 matching 9 bases. Trimming cost V 11 bases and J 9 bases; bases outside gene matches: 4. The CDR3 extends over 10 amino acids. CDR1 and CDR2 from the germline V gene are MNHNS and SASEGT. CDR3 amino acids: CAVQGAKAFF. CDR3 DNA: TGTGCCGTACAGGGGGCTAAAGCTTTCTTT.

The chain links TRBV27 to TRBJ2-5; tentatively, D is TRBD2 (6 bases). Germline V gene data show CDR1 as MNHEY and CDR2 as SMNVEV (reference sequence). V lost 6 bases and J lost 5, with 10 bases in between. This CDR3 is 12 amino acids long. This CDR3 is CASSSGGETQYF. The CDR3, as DNA: TGTGCCAGCAGCTCTGGGGGGGAGACCCAGTACTTC.

The chain uses TRBV18 and TRBJ2-3; possible D gene TRBD1, 5 bases. CDR3 length: 15 residues. Trimming took off 6 bases at V and 0 bases at J, with 13 bases between the two ends. CDR1 and CDR2 from the germline V gene are KGHSH and LQKENI. The CDR3 DNA sequence: TGTGCCAGCTCGTTCGACAGCTCTAGCACAGATACGCAGTATTTT. Its translation: CASSFDSSSTDTQYF. The full variable domain, rest sourced from reference TRBV18 and TRBJ2-3, is NAGVMQNPRHLVRRRGQEARLRCSPMKGHSHVYWYRQLPEEGLKFMVYLQKENIIDESGMPKERFSAEFPKEGPSILRIQQVVRGDSAAYFCASSFDSSSTDTQYFGPGTRLTVL.

V gene TRBV9 combines with J gene TRBJ1-2; TRBD1 might be the D (5 bases). Trimming took 2 bases from V and 8 from J, leaving 16 bases between them. Germline-derived CDR1 and CDR2 are SGDLS and YYNGEE. The length of the CDR3 is 14 residues. The CDR3 loop is CASSVRQREGGYTF. CDR3 in DNA: TGTGCCAGCAGCGTCCGACAGCGGGAGGGGGGCTACACCTTC.

The chain combines TRBV5-1 with TRBJ2-1; 10 bases line up with TRBD2. The V gene end was trimmed by 5 bases and the J gene end by 0 bases; junction bases not matched to a gene: 5. This CDR3 comprises 16 residues. The V gene's germline CDR1 is SGHRS and CDR2 YFSETQ. CDR3 region: CASRSLAGDSYNEQFF. The DNA for the CDR3 is TGCGCCAGCAGGTCCCTAGCGGGAGACTCCTACAATGAGCAGTTCTTC.

The chain employs TRBV6-5 and TRBJ1-6; TRBD1 agrees at 7 bases. The CDR3 consists of 14 residues. Germline V gene sequence: CDR1 MNHEY, CDR2 SVGAGI. V was pared by 6 bases and J by 9 bases, with 8 bases of the junction left unmatched. The CDR3 DNA follows: TGTGCCAGCAGGACGACAGGGATCAGTTCACCCCTCCACTTT. Amino acids: CASRTTGISSPLHF.

The chain carries TRBV11-2 and TRBJ2-5; D gene uncertain. V was pared by 2 bases and J by 5 bases, with 9 bases between. There are 13 residues in the CDR3. Germline V lookup: CDR1 SGHAT, CDR2 FQNNGV. The CDR3 reads CASSLTSLETQYF. DNA for the CDR3: TGTGCCAGCAGCTTAACTTCGCTCGAGACCCAGTACTTC.

In this sample, this clone turned up a few times. The rearrangement uses TRBV2 and TRBJ1-2; the match to TRBD1 covers 8 bases. V gave up 11 bases and J gave up 4 bases; unmatched junction bases: 6. There are 12 residues in the CDR3. Germline lookup yields CDR1 SNHLY and CDR2 FYNNEI. CDR3 loop: CAGGQGTYGYTF. CDR3 DNA sequence: TGTGCCGGAGGACAGGGTACCTATGGCTACACCTTC.

CDR3 coding DNA: TGTGCTAGTGGGGCGGGAGGGCCCCGAGAGACCCAGTACTTC. Its protein is CASGAGGPRETQYF. J is TRBJ2-5 and V is TRBV12-5, with 9 nucleotides matching TRBD2. CDR3 length: 14 amino acids. Unmatched junction bases numbered 6, after V lost 6 bases and J lost 4 bases. Germline loops: CDR1 LGHNT, CDR2 FRNRAP.

This rearrangement joins TRBV5-4 to TRBJ2-1; 7 positions agree with TRBD1. The CDR3 is 14 amino acids. V was pared by 3 bases and J by 4 bases, with 4 bases of the junction left unmatched. Germline V gene sequence: CDR1 SGHNT, CDR2 YYREEE (reference sequence). The CDR3 bases are TGTGCCAGCAGCTCGGGACAGCCATACAATGAGCAGTTCTTC. This encodes CASSSGQPYNEQFF.

The gene calls are TRBV28 and TRBJ2-5, with a possible D match to TRBD1 (6 bases). Per the germline V gene, CDR1 is MDHEN and CDR2 is SYDVKM. The CDR3 runs 14 residues. V lost 6 bases and J lost 0, with 11 bases in between. The CDR3 nucleotides are TGTGCCAGCAGCTACGGGACATACCAAGAGACCCAGTACTTC. Translated: CASSYGTYQETQYF.

The chain combines TRBV9 with TRBJ2-2, with a possible D match to TRBD2 (5 bases). The V gene lost 3 bases and the J gene lost 4 bases, with 13 bases spanning the gap. Germline-derived CDR1 and CDR2 are SGDLS and YYNGEE. This CDR3 is built from 15 residues. The CDR3 DNA sequence: TGTGCCAGCAGCGCCGGTCCCGAGGGCACCGGGGAGCTGTTTTTT. This codes for CASSAGPEGTGELFF.

The chain carries TRBV5-8 and TRBJ2-7; D remains ambiguous. The CDR3 length is 13 residues. Germline V gene data show CDR1 as SGHTS and CDR2 as YDEGEE. Trimming pared 2 bases from V and 10 bases from J, leaving 16 bases between. The CDR3 DNA reads TGTGCCAGCAGCTTCGATCCTGCTAGAGTACAGTACTTC. Translation: CASSFDPARVQYF.

The gene calls are TRBV5-1 and TRBJ2-2, with TRBD2 matching 7 bases. The J segment lost 0 bases and the V segment lost 2 bases, leaving 4 bases of the junction unmatched. CDR1 and CDR2 from the germline V gene are SGHRS and YFSETQ. This CDR3 is built from 16 residues. The CDR3 sequence is CASSFSSGANTGELFF. CDR3 bases: TGCGCCAGCAGCTTCTCTAGCGGAGCGAACACCGGGGAGCTGTTTTTT. Using reference TRBV5-1 and TRBJ2-2 for the parts outside the CDR3, the full variable domain is KAGVTQTPRYLIKTRGQQVTLSCSPISGHRSVSWYQQTPGQGLQFLFEYFSETQRNKGNFPGRFSGRQFSNSRSEMNVSTLELGDSALYLCASSFSSGANTGELFFGEGSRLTVL.

The table lists this clone with a few counts. V usage is TRBV28 and J usage is TRBJ2-3, with D possibly matching TRBD1 (7 bases). This CDR3 is built from 14 residues. Germline V gene lookup returns CDR1 MDHEN and CDR2 SYDVKM. V was cut by 6 bases and J by 0 bases, with 10 bases left in between. CDR3 sequence: CASRRDSSTDTQYF. The CDR3 DNA follows: TGTGCCAGCAGGCGGGACAGCAGCACAGATACGCAGTATTTT.

The rearrangement uses TRBV5-1 and TRBJ1-5; 9 bases line up with TRBD1. Trimming removed 3 bases from V and 2 bases from J; junction bases left unmatched: 3. Germline assignment: CDR1 SGHRS and CDR2 YFSETQ. The CDR3 runs 15 residues. Written as DNA, the CDR3 is TGCGCCAGCAGCTGGACAGGGGAAGGCAATCAGCCCCAGCATTTT. Translation gives CASSWTGEGNQPQHF.

The V call is TRBV7-9, the J call TRBJ2-3, with 10 bases lining up with TRBD2. From germline, CDR1 is SEHNR and CDR2 FQNEAQ (reference sequence). The V gene end was trimmed by 5 bases and the J gene end by 0 bases; junction bases not matched to a gene: 5. The CDR3 has 16 residues. The DNA for the CDR3 is TGTGCCAGCAGCCCCAAGCGGGAGGGTAGCACAGATACGCAGTATTTT. Protein sequence: CASSPKREGSTDTQYF. The full variable domain, rest sourced from reference TRBV7-9 and TRBJ2-3, is DTGVSQNPRHKITKRGQNVTFRCDPISEHNRLYWYRQTLGQGPEFLTYFQNEAQLEKSRLLSDRFSAERPKGSFSTLEIQRTEQGDSAMYLCASSPKREGSTDTQYFGPGTRLTVL.

The genes are TRBV5-6 and TRBJ1-2; 9 bases line up with TRBD1. Germline CDR1 reads SGHDT; CDR2 reads YYEEEE. V gave up 5 bases and J gave up 8 bases; unmatched junction bases: 10. This CDR3 contains 14 residues. The DNA of the CDR3 is TGTGCCAGCAGTTTGATACAGGGGGCAGGCGGCTACACCTTC. Encoded protein: CASSLIQGAGGYTF.